The rows below give T cell receptor beta chains drawn from one sample of a study of T cell changes during pregnancy in multiple sclerosis. Sequencing used immunoSEQ multiplex PCR; TCRdb keeps in-frame clones, though not all of them. The repertoire has some 64,000 clones, around 93% of them found once; the top ten carry 2% to 2.5%. This sample comprised peripheral blood, obtained in the first trimester of pregnancy. The receptor set was obtained from a female donor with multiple sclerosis, enrolled in a pregnancy study. Both conserved end residues are part of each CDR3. Fields, in order: CDR3 length, D gene, J gene, V gene, clone size, CDR3 DNA, CDR3 protein. D genes are given only for firm matches. For some rows the clone size is stated as once, few or many, or as a class when expanded; others skip it.

length: 15; D: TRBD2; J: TRBJ2-2; V: TRBV28; size: .; DNA: TGTGCCAGCAGGTTTAGTAGCGGGAGGGCCGGGGAGCTGTTTTTT; CDR3: CASRFSSGRAGELFF
length: 17; D: TRBD1; J: TRBJ1-3; V: TRBV2; size: .; DNA: TGTGCCAGCAGTGAAACCCCTTTCACAGGGGCTGGAAACACCATATATTTT; CDR3: CASSETPFTGAGNTIYF
length: 19; D: TRBD1; J: TRBJ1-4; V: TRBV9; size: once; DNA: TGTGCCAGCAGCCCTCAGGGGACAGGGGGCGCCGGACGTAGGGAAAAACTGTTTTTT; CDR3: CASSPQGTGGAGRREKLFF
length: 17; D: TRBD2; J: TRBJ2-1; V: TRBV7-6; size: .; DNA: TGTGCCAGCAGCCTAGGAGGGACTAGCCAGAGTCTGCGAGAGCAGTTCTTC; CDR3: CASSLGGTSQSLREQFF
length: 14; D: .; J: TRBJ1-4; V: TRBV28; size: once; DNA: TGTGCCAGCAGTTTAGTGCCAGGGCATGAAAAACTGTTTTTT; CDR3: CASSLVPGHEKLFF
length: 17; D: TRBD2; J: TRBJ2-7; V: TRBV11-3; size: .; DNA: TGTGCCAGCAGCGGGGCCCTTCAGCGGGAAGGGTCCTACGAGCAGTACTTC; CDR3: CASSGALQREGSYEQYF
length: 17; D: TRBD2; J: TRBJ2-3; V: TRBV5-1; size: .; DNA: TGCGCCAGCAGCCGGGATGCGGGAGGCATCCTCACAGATACGCAGTATTTT; CDR3: CASSRDAGGILTDTQYF
length: 16; D: TRBD1; J: TRBJ1-1; V: TRBV7-9; size: .; DNA: TGTGCCAGCACCTCGAAACCCAGGGGGCGGCACACTGAAGCTTTCTTT; CDR3: CASTSKPRGRHTEAFF
length: 17; D: TRBD2; J: TRBJ2-7; V: TRBV27; size: .; DNA: TGTGCCAGCAGTTTCCGGGGCCCGGGACTAGCGACGTCCGAGCAGTACTTC; CDR3: CASSFRGPGLATSEQYF
length: 15; D: TRBD2; J: TRBJ2-1; V: TRBV15; size: .; DNA: TGTGCCACCAGCGACAGCGGGAGCCCCTACAATGAGCAGTTCTTC; CDR3: CATSDSGSPYNEQFF
length: 13; D: TRBD1; J: TRBJ1-1; V: TRBV30; size: .; DNA: TGTGCCTGGAGTGTATCAGGGGGTACTGAAGCTTTCTTT; CDR3: CAWSVSGGTEAFF
length: 16; D: .; J: TRBJ2-1; V: TRBV29-1; size: few; DNA: TGCAGCGCCCTCCCATTTATAGAAGCCTCGGACAATGAGCAGTTCTTC; CDR3: CSALPFIEASDNEQFF
length: 15; D: TRBD1; J: TRBJ2-5; V: TRBV6-5; size: .; DNA: TGTGCCAGCAGTTACAGTACAGGGGGCGGAGAGACCCAGTACTTC; CDR3: CASSYSTGGGETQYF
length: 20; D: TRBD2; J: TRBJ2-1; V: TRBV19; size: .; DNA: TGTGCCAGTAGTATAAAGGGGACTAGCGGGAGGGTAGGAGATCCCAATGAGCAGTTCTTC; CDR3: CASSIKGTSGRVGDPNEQFF
length: 17; D: TRBD2; J: TRBJ2-3; V: TRBV19; size: .; DNA: TGTGCCAGTAGCGGACTAGCGGGAGCCCTTTTCACAGATACGCAGTATTTT; CDR3: CASSGLAGALFTDTQYF
length: 16; D: .; J: TRBJ2-7; V: TRBV7-9; size: .; DNA: TGTGCCAGCAGCTTAGTTGGCGGGAAAAGCTCCTACGAGCAGTACTTC; CDR3: CASSLVGGKSSYEQYF
length: 15; D: .; J: TRBJ2-7; V: TRBV7-2; size: .; DNA: TGTGCCAGCAGCTTAGAAGGCGGTAGCTCCTACGAGCAGTACTTC; CDR3: CASSLEGGSSYEQYF
length: 15; D: TRBD2; J: TRBJ2-1; V: TRBV6-4; size: .; DNA: TGTGCCAGCAGTGTTGCTAGCGGGAGTTCTCATGAGCAGTTCTTC; CDR3: CASSVASGSSHEQFF
length: 13; D: TRBD1; J: TRBJ2-7; V: TRBV7-6; size: .; DNA: TGTGCCAGCAGCTTTCGACAGGGCTACGAGCAGTACTTC; CDR3: CASSFRQGYEQYF
length: 16; D: TRBD2; J: TRBJ2-3; V: TRBV4-2; size: .; DNA: TGTGCCAGCAGCCAAGCTAGCGGGAGCGGGCCAGATACGCAGTATTTT; CDR3: CASSQASGSGPDTQYF
length: 15; D: .; J: TRBJ2-1; V: TRBV7-2; size: .; DNA: TGTGCCAGCAGCTGGACGGACAGCCCCTACAATGAGCAGTTCTTC; CDR3: CASSWTDSPYNEQFF
length: 16; D: .; J: TRBJ1-5; V: TRBV4-3; size: .; DNA: TGCGCCAGCAGCCAGGGGGTCGGGGGTAGCAATCAGCCCCAGCATTTT; CDR3: CASSQGVGGSNQPQHF
length: 14; D: TRBD2; J: TRBJ2-1; V: TRBV9; size: .; DNA: TGTGCCAGCAGCTTACGACTAGCGGGAGATGAGCAGTTCTTC; CDR3: CASSLRLAGDEQFF
length: 15; D: .; J: TRBJ1-3; V: TRBV5-6; size: .; DNA: TGTGCCAGCTTAGTGCTGGGGCAGGGAAAAAACACCATATATTTT; CDR3: CASLVLGQGKNTIYF
length: 16; D: .; J: TRBJ2-1; V: TRBV11-3; size: .; DNA: TGTGCCAGCAGCTTAACGGGTAGTCCCATTTACAATGAGCAGTTCTTC; CDR3: CASSLTGSPIYNEQFF
length: 15; D: .; J: TRBJ2-7; V: TRBV9; size: .; DNA: TGTGCCAGCAGCGTAGTTGGTTTAGCAGGGGACGAGCAGTACTTC; CDR3: CASSVVGLAGDEQYF
length: 16; D: TRBD2; J: TRBJ2-2; V: TRBV28; size: medium-sized; DNA: TGTGCCAGCAGCATCGCGACTAGCGGGAACACCGGGGAGCTGTTTTTT; CDR3: CASSIATSGNTGELFF
length: 16; D: TRBD1; J: TRBJ1-2; V: TRBV28; size: .; DNA: TGTGCCAGCAGTTCGCTCAGGACAGGGGCCCCCTATGGCTACACCTTC; CDR3: CASSSLRTGAPYGYTF